This TCR beta chain was retrieved from a study of T cell changes during pregnancy in multiple sclerosis. This table comes from immunoSEQ multiplex PCR, and its TCRdb copy is limited to in-frame clones, with some not included. This table holds some 38,000 clones, about 93% found once. The CDR3 consists of 15 residues. Germline V gives CDR1 MGHRA, CDR2 YSYEKL. After removal of 4 bases from V and 8 bases from J, the junction contained 13 bases not matched to a gene. The TCR sequence derives from a female donor in good health, enrolled as a control in a pregnancy study. Sequences were derived from CD4+ T cells from peripheral blood mononuclear cells, sampled in the second trimester of pregnancy. The genes are TRBV4-1 and TRBJ1-2; 7 bases line up with TRBD1. The DNA for the CDR3 is TGCGCCAGCAGCCGGCCACAGGGGCCCCTTGGGGGCTACACCTTC. It codes for CASSRPQGPLGGYTF.